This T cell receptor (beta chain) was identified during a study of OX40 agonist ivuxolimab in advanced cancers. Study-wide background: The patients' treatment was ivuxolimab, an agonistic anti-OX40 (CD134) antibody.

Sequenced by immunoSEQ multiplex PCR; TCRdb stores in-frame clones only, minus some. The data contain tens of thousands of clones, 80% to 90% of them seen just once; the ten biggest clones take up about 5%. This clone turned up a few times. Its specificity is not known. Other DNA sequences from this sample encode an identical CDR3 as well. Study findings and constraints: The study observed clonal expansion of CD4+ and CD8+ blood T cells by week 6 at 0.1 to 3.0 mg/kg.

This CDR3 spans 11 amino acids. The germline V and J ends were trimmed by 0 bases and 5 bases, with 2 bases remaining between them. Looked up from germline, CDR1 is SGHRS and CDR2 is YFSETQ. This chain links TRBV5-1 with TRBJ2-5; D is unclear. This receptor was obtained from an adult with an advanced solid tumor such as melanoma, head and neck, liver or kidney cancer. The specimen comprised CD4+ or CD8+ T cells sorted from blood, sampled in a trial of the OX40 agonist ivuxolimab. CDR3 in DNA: TGCGCCAGCAGCTTGGAGGAGACCCAGTACTTC. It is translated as CASSLEETQYF.